This T cell receptor (beta chain) was sequenced during a study of cytomegalovirus exposure and HLA in healthy donors. Remarks on this clone: Its antigen is undetermined.

These donors were members of the 120-subject validation cohort, a group separate from the roughly 670-subject first cohort. Assay: immunoSEQ multiplex PCR; the TCRdb copy retains only in-frame clones and omits some. This sample has around 80,000 clones, with about 96% found just once. Germline V gene sequence: CDR1 GTSNPN, CDR2 SVGIG (reference sequence). Between the trimmed V and J ends, which lost 2 bases and 9 bases, there was a span of 14 bases. This CDR3 region has 13 residues. Whole-study results and caveats: Researchers catalogued roughly 170 TCR beta chains as cytomegalovirus-associated. CMV antigen specificity of a few CMV-associated chains was confirmed in vitro. The classifier was said to identify cytomegalovirus status with high specificity and sensitivity.

The V and J genes are TRBV30 and TRBJ2-1; no firm D call. This sequence originates from a woman under 30 in good health and CMV-seronegative. Sequencing was done on a sample of PBMCs. The chain's CDR3 is CAWSRTPLGEQFF. In DNA form, the CDR3 reads TGTGCCTGGAGTAGAACCCCCCTCGGTGAGCAGTTCTTC. Looking up the rest from reference TRBV30 and TRBJ2-1 gives the full variable domain: SQTIHQWPATLVQPVGSPLSLECTVEGTSNPNLYWYRQAAGRGLQLLFYSVGIGQISSEVPQNLSASRPQDRQFILSSKKLLLSDSGFYLCAWSRTPLGEQFFGPGTRLTVL.